These 32 T cell receptor beta chains were all obtained from the same sample, sequenced in a study of blood T cells in healthy people across ages. Primed by a sample-barcoded 5' primer and a J-beta primer mix, a second PCR proceeded for 7 to 11 cycles. TCRdb redid the calling of the 5' RACE reads with MiXCR, one entry per CDR3 protein. This table holds hundreds of thousands of distinct CDR3 sequences, under 55% found once. The sample taken for sequencing was blood. The receptors originated from a man aged 55 to 69 in good health.

The chain joins TRBV6-2 or TRBV6-3 to TRBJ1-2, with no clear D. Germline CDR1 and CDR2: MNHEY and SVGEGT. The ends were cut back, 2 bases at V and 8 bases at J, with 6 bases in the middle. The CDR3 is made up of 11 amino acids. CDR3 protein: CASSYLRGYTF. Here the CDR3 DNA reads TGTGCCAGCAGTTACCTGAGGGGCTACACCTTC.

The chain joins TRBV7-2 to TRBJ2-5; 14 positions match TRBD2. The length of the CDR3 is 15 residues. From germline, CDR1 is SGHTA and CDR2 FQGNSA. V trimming: 5 bases; J trimming: 6 bases; junction bases outside the gene matches: 5. The CDR3 DNA sequence: TGTGCCAGCAGCCCTGGACTAGCGGGGGGCCAGACCCAGTACTTC. Translation gives CASSPGLAGGQTQYF.

This chain connects TRBV2 to TRBJ1-5; D perhaps matches TRBD1 (5 bases). This CDR3 has 19 residues. From germline, CDR1 is SNHLY and CDR2 FYNNEI. Trimming removed 1 base from V and 6 bases from J, with 25 bases in between. The CDR3 sequence: CASSEGVRPGRGTIQPQHF. The CDR3 region has the DNA TGTGCCAGCAGTGAAGGGGTGAGACCGGGACGAGGGACTATTCAGCCCCAGCATTTT.

In this sample, this clonotype turned up a few times. This chain uses TRBV6-2 or TRBV6-3 with TRBJ2-7; the D call may be TRBD1 or TRBD2 (7 bases each). CDR1 is MNHEY, CDR2 SVGEGT, per germline. V was clipped by 2 bases and J by 3 bases, with 17 bases between them. The CDR3 length is 16 residues. The CDR3: CASSYRSGTEGYEQYF. The CDR3 DNA follows: TGTGCCAGCAGTTACCGGAGCGGGACAGAAGGCTACGAGCAGTACTTC.

The chain employs TRBV5-4 and TRBJ2-7; TRBD1 is a possible D gene (8 bases). The J call could be wrong; TRBJ2-5 is a better fit for the DNA end. Germline CDR1 and CDR2: SGHNT and YYREEE (reference sequence). The CDR3 totals 16 residues. The CDR3 spells CASSADRGWGGETQYF. The CDR3, as DNA: TGTGCCAGCAGCGCTGACAGGGGCTGGGGGGGAGAGACCCAGTACTTC.

V gene TRBV5-1 combines with J gene TRBJ2-7, with 8 nucleotides matching TRBD1. Germline V gene lookup returns CDR1 SGHRS and CDR2 YFSETQ. The V segment lost 4 bases and the J segment 4 bases; nucleotides outside the gene matches: 13. The CDR3 consists of 16 residues. This CDR3 is CASSRDRPGPLYEQYF. Here the CDR3 DNA reads TGCGCCAGCAGCAGGGACAGGCCGGGGCCACTATACGAGCAGTACTTC.

The chain recombines TRBV15 with TRBJ2-5, with 7 positions matching TRBD2. This CDR3 comprises 16 residues. V was pared by 2 bases and J by 3 bases, with 9 bases of the junction left unmatched. The germline V gene encodes CDR1 LNHNV and CDR2 YYDKDF (reference sequence). The DNA of the CDR3 is TGTGCCACCAGCAGACCCGTGAGACTAGCTAAAGAGACCCAGTACTTC. Protein sequence: CATSRPVRLAKETQYF. The full variable domain, in which reference TRBV15 and TRBJ2-5 provide the parts outside the CDR3, is DAMVIQNPRYQVTQFGKPVTLSCSQTLNHNVMYWYQQKSSQAPKLLFHYYDKDFNNEADTPDNFQSRRPNTSFCFLDIRSPGLGDTAMYLCATSRPVRLAKETQYFGPGTRLLVL.

This clonotype occurred once. J is TRBJ1-6 and V is TRBV6-5, with TRBD1 matching 10 bases. Germline loops: CDR1 MNHEY, CDR2 SVGAGI. This CDR3 is 16 amino acids long. V lost 8 bases, J lost 10 bases, and 14 bases stayed unmatched. Here the CDR3 reads CASGQASGQGYSPLHF. CDR3 nucleotides: TGTGCCAGCGGCCAAGCCTCGGGACAGGGGTACTCACCCCTCCACTTT.

V usage is TRBV15 and J usage is TRBJ2-1; no firm D call. Deletions cut 7 bases from V and 4 bases from J, with 17 bases between. Germline CDR1 reads LNHNV; CDR2 reads YYDKDF (reference sequence). This CDR3 comprises 15 residues. CDR3 residues: CATTKGELLYNEQFF. In DNA, the CDR3 is TGTGCCACCACTAAAGGCGAACTGCTTTACAATGAGCAGTTCTTC.

This chain connects TRBV20-1 to TRBJ1-6; 7 bases align to TRBD1. Trimming took 1 base from V and 7 from J; bases not matched to a gene: 10. The CDR3 is 16 residues long. Germline V lookup: CDR1 DFQATT, CDR2 SNEGSKA (reference sequence). The CDR3 is CSARAQNRGRNSPLHF. CDR3 nucleotide sequence: TGCAGTGCTAGAGCCCAAAACAGGGGCAGGAATTCACCCCTCCACTTT.

The genes are TRBV18 and TRBJ2-3; maybe TRBD2 (5 bases). The CDR3 runs 16 residues. The V end was cut by 5 bases, the J end by 2 bases, with 17 bases between. Germline V CDR1 and CDR2: KGHSH, LQKENI. CDR3: CASSSGLPSVTDTQYF. CDR3 nucleotides: TGTGCCAGCTCATCAGGACTCCCATCTGTCACAGATACGCAGTATTTT.

J is TRBJ1-6 and V is TRBV6-1; D gene unclear. The germline V gene encodes CDR1 MNHNS and CDR2 SASEGT. This CDR3 is built from 14 residues. With 3 bases removed from V and 3 bases from J, the gap between germline ends came to 6 bases. This CDR3 is CASSDPGYNSPLHF. The CDR3 bases are TGTGCCAGCAGTGACCCCGGCTATAATTCACCCCTCCACTTT.

This chain uses TRBV9 with TRBJ2-2, with D hard to call. The length of the CDR3 is 13 residues. V was pared by 2 bases and J by 6 bases, with 8 bases between. The V gene's germline CDR1 is SGDLS and CDR2 YYNGEE. DNA for the CDR3: TGTGCCAGCAGCGTCAGCTTTTCCGGGGAGCTGTTTTTT. Its protein is CASSVSFSGELFF.

The V and J genes are TRBV27 and TRBJ1-2; D remains ambiguous. In germline, CDR1 is MNHEY, CDR2 SMNVEV (reference sequence). The CDR3 consists of 13 residues. Trimming took 5 bases from V and 1 from J, leaving 8 bases between them. This chain's CDR3 is CASSLRFNYGYTF. The CDR3 DNA follows: TGTGCCAGCAGTCTCAGATTTAACTATGGCTACACCTTC.

This chain uses TRBV6-5 with TRBJ1-4, with D uncertain. This CDR3 has 13 residues. Germline CDR1 MNHEY, CDR2 SVGAGI. Trimming stripped 6 bases from V and 4 bases from J, with 9 bases between. The CDR3 is CASRAGYNEKLFF. The CDR3 bases are TGTGCCAGCAGGGCGGGATATAATGAAAAACTGTTTTTT.

This clonotype was seen a handful of times. The chain is built from TRBV12-3 or TRBV12-4 and TRBJ2-3; D is unclear. V lost 6 bases and J 5 bases, leaving 9 bases between the germline ends. CDR3 size: 12 residues. CDR3 protein: CASRTLGDTQYF. Written as DNA, the CDR3 is TGTGCCAGCAGAACGCTCGGAGATACGCAGTATTTT.

To note about this clonotype: A much larger clone sits a single nucleotide away, making a read error possible. Written as DNA, the CDR3 is TGCGCCAGCAGCCATGGAGAGACCCAGTTCTTC. This translates into CASSHGETQFF. This chain joins TRBV4-1 and TRBJ2-1, with unresolved D. The CDR3 is 11 residues long. Germline V gives CDR1 MGHRA, CDR2 YSYEKL. V dropped 3 bases and J dropped 13 bases, with 10 bases sitting between them.

This clonotype was seen a handful of times. The gene calls are TRBV29-1 and TRBJ2-3; D remains ambiguous. The CDR3 runs to 12 residues. The V and J ends lost 5 bases and 3 bases respectively, with 9 bases between them. CDR1 is SQVTM and CDR2 is ANQGSEA in the germline V gene. CDR3: CSVLVGTDTQYF. Written as DNA, the CDR3 is TGCAGCGTTCTGGTGGGGACAGATACGCAGTATTTT.

The V and J genes are TRBV4-3 and TRBJ2-3; 11 nucleotides match TRBD2. The CDR3 is 18 amino acids. The germline V gene has CDR1 LGHNA and CDR2 YSLEER. Germline trimming cut 0 bases from V and 6 bases from J; bases unmatched to any gene: 11. CDR3 residues: CASSQDGGSGGAGDTQYF. CDR3 nucleotide sequence: TGCGCCAGCAGCCAAGATGGGGGTAGCGGGGGGGCCGGGGATACGCAGTATTTT.

V usage is TRBV7-2 and J usage is TRBJ2-1; 7 positions match TRBD2. The CDR3 contains 17 residues. V lost 1 base and J lost 10; bases outside the gene matches: 16. The germline CDR1 and CDR2 sequences are SGHTA and FQGNSA. The CDR3 region is CASSLGGGGAGSKEQFF. CDR3 in DNA: TGTGCCAGCAGCTTAGGGGGCGGGGGAGCGGGGTCTAAGGAGCAGTTCTTC. Combining the CDR3 with reference TRBV7-2 and TRBJ2-1 gives the whole variable domain GAGVSQSPSNKVTEKGKDVELRCDPISGHTALYWYRQSLGQGLEFLIYFQGNSAPDKSGLPSDRFSAERTGGSVSTLTIQRTQQEDSAVYLCASSLGGGGAGSKEQFFGPGTRLTVL.

This clonotype was picked up a small number of times. The chain carries TRBV28 and TRBJ1-2; D not resolved. This CDR3 region has 12 residues. CDR1 is MDHEN and CDR2 is SYDVKM in the germline V gene. V was shortened by 6 bases and J by 0 bases, with 5 bases between the two germline ends. The CDR3 is CASSSTNYGYTF. DNA for the CDR3: TGTGCCAGCAGCTCGACTAACTATGGCTACACCTTC.

This chain links TRBV6-1 with TRBJ2-1; TRBD1 might be the D (5 bases). CDR1 MNHNS and CDR2 SASEGT come from the germline V gene. Trimming cost V 1 base and J 3 bases, with 7 bases left between them. The length of the CDR3 is 14 residues. CDR3 DNA sequence: TGTGCCAGCAGTGAAGTAGGGGTCTACAATGAGCAGTTCTTC. Residues: CASSEVGVYNEQFF.

The J gene is TRBJ1-5, the V gene TRBV4-1; perhaps TRBD1 as D (5 bases). Germline-derived CDR1 and CDR2 are MGHRA and YSYEKL. There are 15 residues in the CDR3. The V end lost 2 bases, the J end lost 5 bases, and 13 bases lay between the germline ends. CDR3 in DNA: TGCGCCAGCAGCCAAATATGGGGGGACGATCAGCCCCAGCATTTT. It codes for CASSQIWGDDQPQHF.

The chain carries TRBV6-6 and TRBJ1-1; D possibly corresponds to TRBD1 (6 bases). Germline CDR1 and CDR2: MNHNY and SVGAGI (reference sequence). The CDR3 runs to 14 residues. V lost 7 bases, J lost 0 bases, and 12 bases lay in between. CDR3 sequence: CASTMDRLNTEAFF. CDR3 coding DNA: TGTGCCAGCACTATGGACAGACTGAACACTGAAGCTTTCTTT.

The chain recombines TRBV27 with TRBJ2-3; tentatively, D is TRBD1 or TRBD2 (5 bases each). CDR1 MNHEY and CDR2 SMNVEV come from the germline V gene (reference sequence). Deletions cut 3 bases from V and 0 bases from J, with 16 bases between. This CDR3 is built from 17 residues. CDR3 loop: CASSFDRGRSSTDTQYF. The DNA for the CDR3 is TGTGCCAGCAGTTTTGACCGGGGACGATCTAGCACAGATACGCAGTATTTT.

This sequence joins TRBV7-9 and TRBJ2-2; D is undetermined. The germline CDR1 and CDR2 sequences are SEHNR and FQNEAQ (reference sequence). The germline V and J ends were trimmed by 1 base and 2 bases, with 8 bases remaining between them. The CDR3 has 15 amino acids. The CDR3 spells CASSLGPENTGELFF. CDR3 DNA: TGTGCCAGCAGCTTAGGCCCAGAAAACACCGGGGAGCTGTTTTTT.

The table lists this clonotype with a few counts. This sequence joins TRBV6-6 and TRBJ2-5; a weak D match, TRBD1 (6 bases). V dropped 2 bases and J dropped 5 bases, with 15 bases sitting between them. CDR1 MNHNY and CDR2 SVGAGI come from the germline V gene (reference sequence). The CDR3 covers 15 residues. CDR3 coding DNA: TGTGCCAGCAGTTACCGTATAAACAGGGAGGAGACCCAGTACTTC. This codes for CASSYRINREETQYF.

To note about this clonotype: This CDR3 fails to terminate in the conserved phenylalanine or tryptophan, so it likely reflects a read error. V is TRBV29-1 and J is TRBJ2-5; D call uncertain. The CDR3 length is 14 residues. V gave up 5 bases and J gave up 2 bases, with 15 bases separating them. Germline V lookup: CDR1 SQVTM, CDR2 ANQGSEA. The CDR3 DNA sequence: TGCAGCGTTCCGAATACCCTTGGGCAAGAGACCCAGTACTTA. Its translation is CSVPNTLGQETQYL.

The gene calls are TRBV7-2 and TRBJ2-6; 9 nucleotides line up with TRBD1. The CDR3 loop spans 16 amino acids. V trimming: 5 bases; J trimming: 2 bases; junction bases outside the gene matches: 4. CDR1 and CDR2 from the germline V gene are SGHTA and FQGNSA. The CDR3 region has the DNA TGTGCCAGCAGCCTAGGGACAGGGACTGGGGCCAACGTCCTGACTTTC. Protein sequence: CASSLGTGTGANVLTF.

This clonotype has a single count. The J gene is TRBJ2-7, the V gene TRBV4-3; D may be TRBD1 (6 bases). The CDR3 runs 16 residues. V was clipped by 1 base and J by 0 bases, with 13 bases between them. CDR1 and CDR2 from the germline V gene are LGHNA and YSLEER. CDR3 residues: CASSQARGQFSYEQYF. In DNA form, the CDR3 reads TGCGCCAGCAGCCAAGCCAGGGGCCAATTCTCCTACGAGCAGTACTTC.

The chain has TRBV20-1 and TRBJ1-1, with D maybe TRBD1 (6 bases). The CDR3 sequence is 13 residues long. The V end lost 1 base, the J end lost 6 bases, and 12 bases lay between the germline ends. Germline V lookup: CDR1 DFQATT, CDR2 SNEGSKA (reference sequence). This CDR3 is CSARGNRAPEAFF. CDR3 nucleotides: TGCAGTGCTAGAGGCAACAGGGCCCCTGAAGCTTTCTTT.

This clonotype was detected ten times or more. The chain combines TRBV29-1 with TRBJ2-5; 7 bases fit TRBD2. The ends lost 7 bases at V and 4 bases at J; junction bases unmatched: 9. The V gene's germline CDR1 is SQVTM and CDR2 ANQGSEA. This CDR3 has 13 amino acids. CDR3 sequence (DNA): TGCAGCGCCGAACCGGGGGGTCGAGAGACCCAGTACTTC. Protein: CSAEPGGRETQYF.